This is a list of T cell receptor beta chains from one sample in a study of regulatory T cells in long-lasting Graves disease. TCRdb itself ran the multiplex PCR reads through MiXCR, one entry per CDR3 protein. The sample lists a few hundred thousand distinct CDR3 sequences; roughly 18% were seen once. Sequencing was performed on peripheral blood mononuclear cells (PBMCs), taken at new diagnosis, from a patient treated with antithyroid drugs. These receptors were taken from a female donor with Graves disease. Each CDR3 is given with its conserved first and last residue. Each record gives: V gene, J gene, clone size, CDR3 length, D gene, CDR3 DNA, CDR3 protein. A D gene is named only where the DNA matches it firmly. The size entry is marked missing in some rows and otherwise reads once, few, many or a size class.

TRBV30,TRBJ2-7,many,13,NA,TGTGCCTGGAGCCGGGACATCGACTACGAGCAGTACTTC,CAWSRDIDYEQYF
TRBV11-2,TRBJ2-1,many,13,NA,TGTGCCAGCAGCTTAGGGGGGGAAGCTGAGCAGTTCTTC,CASSLGGEAEQFF
TRBV19,TRBJ2-4,many,14,NA,TGTGCCAGTACCGAGGGGGGTCTAGAAAACATTCAGTACTTC,CASTEGGLENIQYF
TRBV28,TRBJ1-1,many,11,NA,TGTGCCAGCAGGGCGTGGGATGAAGCTTTCTTT,CASRAWDEAFF
TRBV5-1,TRBJ1-1,NA,13,NA,TGCGCCAGCAGCTTGGTCGGCATACATGAAGCTTCCTTT,CASSLVGIHEASF
TRBV20-1,TRBJ1-1,NA,13,NA,TGCAGTGCTAGTTTGAGGCGCGGCACTGAAGCTTTCTTT,CSASLRRGTEAFF
TRBV6-1,TRBJ1-1,once,15,NA,TGTGCCAGCAGTGAAGCGGCAGGGTGGGACACTGAAGCTTTCTTT,CASSEAAGWDTEAFF
TRBV18,TRBJ2-3,many,14,NA,TGTGCCAGCTCACCAGGGGGGACGCAGGATACGCAGTATTTT,CASSPGGTQDTQYF
TRBV11-2,TRBJ2-6,many,17,NA,TGTGCCAGCAGCTTAGAGCCAAGGAGCTCTGGGGCCAACGTCCTGACTTTC,CASSLEPRSSGANVLTF
TRBV11-2,TRBJ2-4,many,12,NA,TGTGCCAGCAGTCCGGACTCACACATTCAGTACTTC,CASSPDSHIQYF
TRBV18,TRBJ2-1,many,17,TRBD1,TGTGCCAGCTCACCACCGTGGGGGACAGGGGTAGACAATGAGCAGTTCTTC,CASSPPWGTGVDNEQFF
TRBV9,TRBJ2-5,few,15,TRBD2,TGTGCCAGCAGTTATGGGACTAGCGGCCAAGAGACCCAGTACTTC,CASSYGTSGQETQYF
TRBV2,TRBJ2-5,many,15,NA,TGTGCCAGCACCTCTCCTCGAGAGACCCAAGAGACCCAGTACTTC,CASTSPRETQETQYF
TRBV9,TRBJ2-2,few,13,NA,TGTGCCAGCAGCGTAGAGGGGGGTGGGGAGCTGTTTTTT,CASSVEGGGELFF
TRBV14,TRBJ2-2,many,14,NA,TGTGCCAGCAGCCAAACAGTGAGCACCGGGGAGCTGTTTTTT,CASSQTVSTGELFF
TRBV6-2/TRBV6-3,TRBJ2-1,many,18,TRBD2,TGTGCCAGCAGTTCCCGACTAGCGGGAGCCCGTGGCTACAATGAGCAGTTCTTC,CASSSRLAGARGYNEQFF
TRBV3-1,TRBJ2-3,NA,17,TRBD2,TGTGCCAGCAGCCAAGAGTGGGCGGGAGGGCCCACAGATACGCAGTATTTT,CASSQEWAGGPTDTQYF
TRBV20-1,TRBJ2-7,many,18,TRBD2,TGCAGTGCTAGAGCGGCTAGCGGGAGGCTGGCGGGGGCCTACGAGCAGTACTTC,CSARAASGRLAGAYEQYF
TRBV2,TRBJ1-5,many,15,NA,TGTGCCAGCAGTGAAGCGGACACCCCGGTGGGGCCCCAGCATTTT,CASSEADTPVGPQHF
TRBV20-1,TRBJ2-3,many,16,TRBD2,TGCAGTGCTAGAGGGGCTAGCGGGAGGGCTGCAGATACGCAGTATTTT,CSARGASGRAADTQYF
TRBV3-1,TRBJ1-2,NA,15,NA,TGTGCCAGCAGCCAAGGGGCGGGGGGCAACTATGGCTACACCTTC,CASSQGAGGNYGYTF
TRBV2,TRBJ2-3,NA,15,TRBD1,TGTGCCAGCAGGAGGACAGGGTCTAGCACAAATACGCAGTATTTT,CASRRTGSSTNTQYF
TRBV6-2/TRBV6-3,TRBJ2-7,few,14,NA,TGTGCCAGCAGTCACTCCGACCCATCCTACGAGCAGTACTTC,CASSHSDPSYEQYF
TRBV13,TRBJ2-5,many,18,TRBD2,TGTGCCAGCAGCTTAGGCCGGGGAAGCGGGAGGCCCCGAGAGACCCAGTACTTC,CASSLGRGSGRPRETQYF
TRBV24-1,TRBJ2-7,few,12,NA,TGTGCCACCAGTGATTCTGGCCACGAGCAGTACTTC,CATSDSGHEQYF
TRBV6-1,TRBJ1-1,many,13,NA,TGTGCCAGCAGGAAAACGGGGGGCACTGAAGCTTTCTTT,CASRKTGGTEAFF
TRBV5-4,TRBJ2-3,many,13,NA,TGTGCCAGCAGCGGGACACCCACAGATACGCAGTATTTT,CASSGTPTDTQYF
TRBV6-2/TRBV6-3,TRBJ1-4,many,11,NA,TGTGCCAGCAGTGAGACCGGGAAACTGTTTTTT,CASSETGKLFF
TRBV4-1,TRBJ2-1,few,16,TRBD2,TGCGCCAGCAGCCCGAACCCCGCGACGAGCGGGGGGGAGCAGTTCTTC,CASSPNPATSGGEQFF
TRBV7-8,TRBJ2-7,many,14,TRBD1,TGTGCCAGCAGCTTAGCCGGGACAGGGGGCGAGCAGTACTTC,CASSLAGTGGEQYF
TRBV7-3,TRBJ1-1,many,15,NA,TGTGCCAGCAGCTTAGGGGGTGGGCTGAACACTGAAGCTTTCTTT,CASSLGGGLNTEAFF
TRBV5-4,TRBJ2-5,many,14,TRBD1,TGTGCCAGCAGCTTGCTCGGACAGGTTAACGACCAGTACTTC,CASSLLGQVNDQYF
TRBV29-1,TRBJ1-4,many,13,NA,TGCAGCGTTGGAGGGGCCGGGAGTGAAAAACTGTTTTTT,CSVGGAGSEKLFF
TRBV27,TRBJ2-7,NA,14,TRBD1,TGTGCCAGCAGCAGGACAGGGAGTACCTACGAGCAGTACTTC,CASSRTGSTYEQYF
TRBV20-1,TRBJ2-4,many,13,NA,TGCAGTGCTATTGGTTTAGCCAAAAACATTCAGTACTTC,CSAIGLAKNIQYF
TRBV24-1,TRBJ1-2,many,12,NA,TGTGCCACCAGTGATTATAGATATGGCTACACCTTC,CATSDYRYGYTF
TRBV6-1,TRBJ2-2,many,16,NA,TGTGCCAGCAACAAACTCCCCAGGGAGGACACCGGGGAGCTGTTTTTT,CASNKLPREDTGELFF